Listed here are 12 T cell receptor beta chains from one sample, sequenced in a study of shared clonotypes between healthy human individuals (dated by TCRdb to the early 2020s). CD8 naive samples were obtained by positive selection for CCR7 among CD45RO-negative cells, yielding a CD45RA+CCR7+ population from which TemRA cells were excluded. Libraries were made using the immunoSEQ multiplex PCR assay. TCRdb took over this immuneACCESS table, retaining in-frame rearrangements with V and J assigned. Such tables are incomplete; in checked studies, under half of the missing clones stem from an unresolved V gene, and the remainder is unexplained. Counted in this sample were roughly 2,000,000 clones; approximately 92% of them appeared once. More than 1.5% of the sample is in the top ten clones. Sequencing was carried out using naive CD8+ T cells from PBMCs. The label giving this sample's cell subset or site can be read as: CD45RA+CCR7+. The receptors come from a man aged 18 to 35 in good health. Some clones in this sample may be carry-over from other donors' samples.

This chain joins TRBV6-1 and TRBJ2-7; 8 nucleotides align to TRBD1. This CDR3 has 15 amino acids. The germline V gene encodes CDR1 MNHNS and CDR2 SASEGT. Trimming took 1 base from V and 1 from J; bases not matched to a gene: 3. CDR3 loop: CASSEGQGLSYEQYF. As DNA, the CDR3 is TGTGCCAGCAGTGAAGGACAGGGGCTGTCCTACGAGCAGTACTTC.

Written as DNA, the CDR3 is TGTGCCAGCAGCAGAACCGGGACAGAGACTCACAATGAGCAGTTCTTC. Its translation is CASSRTGTETHNEQFF. The rearrangement uses TRBV9 and TRBJ2-1, with TRBD1 matching over 7 bases. The CDR3 spans 16 residues. Germline CDR1 and CDR2: SGDLS and YYNGEE. V trimming: 4 bases; J trimming: 5 bases; junction bases outside the gene matches: 12.

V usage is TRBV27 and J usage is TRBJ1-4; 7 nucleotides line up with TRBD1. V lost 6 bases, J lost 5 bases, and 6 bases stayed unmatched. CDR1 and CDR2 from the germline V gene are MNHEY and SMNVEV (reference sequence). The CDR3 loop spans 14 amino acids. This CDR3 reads CASRRGRLNEKLFF. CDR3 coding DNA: TGTGCCAGCAGGAGGGGGCGGTTAAATGAAAAACTGTTTTTT.

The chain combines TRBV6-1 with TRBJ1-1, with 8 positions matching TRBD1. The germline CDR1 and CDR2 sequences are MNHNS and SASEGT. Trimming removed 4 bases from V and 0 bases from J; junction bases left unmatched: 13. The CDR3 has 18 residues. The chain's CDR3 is CASSGPGTGLKLNTEAFF. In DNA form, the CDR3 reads TGTGCCAGCAGTGGACCTGGGACAGGCTTAAAACTGAACACTGAAGCTTTCTTT.

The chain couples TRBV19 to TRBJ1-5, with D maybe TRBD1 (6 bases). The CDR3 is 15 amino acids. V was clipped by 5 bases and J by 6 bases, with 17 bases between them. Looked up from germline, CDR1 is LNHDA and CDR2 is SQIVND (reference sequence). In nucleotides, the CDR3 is TGTGCCAGTAGTTCCACAGGGTGGGGGGGTCAGCCCCAGCATTTT. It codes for CASSSTGWGGQPQHF.

The CDR3 region is CASGPARGRNGYTF. As DNA, the CDR3 is TGTGCTAGTGGTCCGGCTCGCGGGCGGAATGGCTACACCTTC. The chain recombines TRBV12-5 with TRBJ1-2; D is unresolved. This CDR3 is built from 14 residues. V was trimmed by 5 bases and J by 6 bases, leaving 16 bases between them. The germline V gene has CDR1 LGHNT and CDR2 FRNRAP.

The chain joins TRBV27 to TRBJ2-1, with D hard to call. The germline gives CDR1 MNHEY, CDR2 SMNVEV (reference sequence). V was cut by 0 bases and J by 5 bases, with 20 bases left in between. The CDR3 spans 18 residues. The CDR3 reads CASSLSTLRSTPHNEQFF. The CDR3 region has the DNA TGTGCCAGCAGTTTATCGACGCTCCGTTCTACACCTCACAATGAGCAGTTCTTC.

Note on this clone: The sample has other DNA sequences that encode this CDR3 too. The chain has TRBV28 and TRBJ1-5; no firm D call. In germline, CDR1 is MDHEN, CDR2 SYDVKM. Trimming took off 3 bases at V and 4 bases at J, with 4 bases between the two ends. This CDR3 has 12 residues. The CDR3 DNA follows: TGTGCCAGCAGTTTGACAAATCAGCCCCAGCATTTT. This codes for CASSLTNQPQHF.

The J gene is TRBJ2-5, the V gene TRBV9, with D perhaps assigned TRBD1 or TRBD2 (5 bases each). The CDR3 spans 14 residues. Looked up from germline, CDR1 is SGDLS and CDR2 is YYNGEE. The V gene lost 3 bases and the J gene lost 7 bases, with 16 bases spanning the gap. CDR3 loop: CASSAGPPALTQYF. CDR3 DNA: TGTGCCAGCAGCGCGGGGCCGCCCGCGTTGACCCAGTACTTC.

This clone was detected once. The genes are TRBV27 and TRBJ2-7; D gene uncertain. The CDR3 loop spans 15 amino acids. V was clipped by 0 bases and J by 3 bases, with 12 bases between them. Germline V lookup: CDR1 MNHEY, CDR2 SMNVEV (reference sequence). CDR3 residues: CASSLSPGALYEQYF. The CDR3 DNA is TGTGCCAGCAGTTTATCCCCGGGTGCCCTCTACGAGCAGTACTTC.

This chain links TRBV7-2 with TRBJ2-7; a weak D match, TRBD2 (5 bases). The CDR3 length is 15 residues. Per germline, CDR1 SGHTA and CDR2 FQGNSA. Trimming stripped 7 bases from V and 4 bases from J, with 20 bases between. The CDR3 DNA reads TGTGCCAGCACCTTTGGACTGTCGCCGGGATACGAGCAGTACTTC. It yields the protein CASTFGLSPGYEQYF.

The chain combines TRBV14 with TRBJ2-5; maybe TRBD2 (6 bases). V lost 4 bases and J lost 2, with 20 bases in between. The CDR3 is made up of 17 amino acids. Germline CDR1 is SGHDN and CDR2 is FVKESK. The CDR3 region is CASSPPEDYMGQETQYF. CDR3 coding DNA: TGTGCCAGCAGCCCACCCGAGGACTATATGGGGCAAGAGACCCAGTACTTC.